These 5 T cell receptor beta chains originate from one sample sequenced in a study of cytomegalovirus exposure and HLA in healthy donors. The PCR had 60 Vbeta and 13 Jbeta primers. Generated by immunoSEQ multiplex PCR, the TCRdb table keeps only in-frame clones and is missing some. Of over 150,000 clones in the sample, under 80% were seen once. Sequencing was carried out using PBMCs. Receptors originate from a man aged 30 to 45 in good health and CMV-seronegative.

V and J are TRBV5-6 and TRBJ1-1; TRBD1 matches 7 bases. CDR3 length: 11 residues. The V and J ends lost 7 bases and 6 bases, in that order; junction bases with no gene match: 3. Germline V gene lookup returns CDR1 SGHDT and CDR2 YYEEEE. The CDR3 loop is CASEGAAEAFF. As DNA, the CDR3 is TGTGCCAGCGAGGGGGCCGCTGAAGCTTTCTTT.

The chain links TRBV28 to TRBJ1-5; perhaps TRBD1 as D (6 bases). The CDR3 extends over 14 amino acids. Germline CDR1 MDHEN, CDR2 SYDVKM. Trimming left V 6 bases short and J 3 bases short, with 12 bases between. The CDR3 DNA follows: TGTGCCAGCAGCACGGACAGATACAATCAGCCCCAGCATTTT. Its protein is CASSTDRYNQPQHF.

The chain links TRBV9 to TRBJ2-5; 8 bases agree with TRBD1. This CDR3 has 15 amino acids. CDR1 and CDR2 from the germline V gene are SGDLS and YYNGEE. The V gene end was trimmed by 2 bases and the J gene end by 4 bases; junction bases not matched to a gene: 7. The CDR3 DNA follows: TGTGCCAGCAGCGTGGCGGACAGGGTACGAGAGACCCAGTACTTC. This codes for CASSVADRVRETQYF.

The CDR3 loop reads CASSQTGTSGGETQYF. CDR3 nucleotides: TGTGCCAGCAGCCAAACCGGGACTAGCGGGGGAGAGACCCAGTACTTC. The V gene is TRBV5-6, the J gene TRBJ2-5, with 14 bases fitting TRBD2. The germline gives CDR1 SGHDT, CDR2 YYEEEE. J was trimmed by 4 bases and V by 4 bases; bases with no gene match: 6. The CDR3 loop spans 16 amino acids. Variable domain in full (rest from reference TRBV5-6 and TRBJ2-5): DAGVTQSPTHLIKTRGQQVTLRCSPKSGHDTVSWYQQALGQGPQFIFQYYEEEERQRGNFPDRFSGHQFPNYSSELNVNALLLGDSALYLCASSQTGTSGGETQYFGPGTRLLVL.

The J gene is TRBJ1-2, the V gene TRBV7-2; TRBD1 matches at 7 bases. Germline V gene sequence: CDR1 SGHTA, CDR2 FQGNSA. CDR3 size: 13 residues. The V segment lost 1 base and the J segment 8 bases; nucleotides outside the gene matches: 4. This CDR3 reads CASSLGDRGGYTF. The CDR3 DNA reads as TGTGCCAGCAGCTTAGGGGACAGAGGAGGCTACACCTTC.